This TCR beta chain was identified in a study of T cells in Graves' hyperthyroidism and ophthalmopathy. Whole-study findings and limits: Stable hyperthyroidism and ophthalmopathy were separated using 13 V-J signatures. The blood repertoire included most of the expanded thyroid clonotypes above 0.001.

Patients were excluded for uncontrolled infection, other autoimmune disease, pregnancy or lactation. Every diagnosis used clinical symptoms, serum thyroxine and TRAb, thyroid ultrasound and orbital computed tomography. Amplification yielded TCR beta CDR3 regions, with RNA transcripts as the source. The HTBI primer set drove a first-round RT-PCR of the TCR CDR3. TCRdb reanalysed the multiplex PCR reads using MiXCR and keeps one entry per CDR3 protein. Of about 480,000 distinct CDR3 sequences in the sample, 24% are singletons; the top ten hold about 10%. As to this clonotype: Its antigen is not identified.

Material for sequencing was blood. This TCR derives from a woman in her 30s with Graves' ophthalmopathy.

For the CDR3, the DNA is TGCAGTGCTAGCCCCGGAGGGGGGTCCAACGTCCTGACTTTC. Protein sequence: CSASPGGGSNVLTF. The chain uses TRBV20-1 and TRBJ2-6, with D tentatively TRBD1 or TRBD2 (6 bases each). The CDR3 totals 14 residues. V was shortened by 3 bases and J by 8 bases, with 14 bases between the two germline ends. CDR1 and CDR2 (germline): DFQATT, SNEGSKA (reference sequence).